These T cell receptor beta chains were read from a single sample in a study of shared clonotypes between healthy human individuals. Profiling relied on immunoSEQ multiplex PCR, and the TCRdb table lists in-frame clones only, not all of them. This table holds about 520,000 clones, around 96% found once. Sequencing input: naive CD4+ T cells sorted from blood. The receptors shown here come from a woman younger than 45 in good health. Both conserved end residues are part of each CDR3. D genes are given only for firm matches. Size tells how often a clone was seen (once, few, many) or the class of an expanded clone, and some rows leave it out.

>TRBV10-2|14|TRBJ2-7|NA|TRBD2
CASSEWGLAREQYF
TGCGCCAGCAGTGAGTGGGGACTAGCCCGGGAGCAGTACTTC
>TRBV2|14|TRBJ1-2|NA|TRBD1
CASSPDRGSRGYTF
TGTGCCAGCAGCCCGGACAGGGGTTCTCGTGGCTACACCTTC
>TRBV11-2|13|TRBJ1-1|few|NA
CASSLLQNTEAFF
TGTGCCAGCAGCTTACTCCAGAACACTGAAGCTTTCTTT
>TRBV19|16|TRBJ1-3|once|NA
CASSPQAVPRGNTIYF
TGTGCCAGTAGCCCTCAGGCGGTCCCGAGGGGAAACACCATATATTTT
>TRBV5-6|17|TRBJ2-2|NA|TRBD2
CASSRPRLAANTGELFF
TGTGCCAGCAGCCGTCCAAGACTAGCGGCAAACACCGGGGAGCTGTTTTTT
>TRBV28|16|TRBJ1-1|NA|TRBD1
CASSSPGTGKNTEAFF
TGTGCCAGCAGTTCCCCCGGGACAGGGAAGAACACTGAAGCTTTCTTT
>TRBV5-1|14|TRBJ2-7|NA|TRBD2
CASSFSGRVYEQYF
TGCGCCAGCAGCTTTAGCGGGAGGGTATACGAGCAGTACTTC
>TRBV7-6|16|TRBJ2-1|NA|TRBD2
CASSLYSGIAYNEQFF
TGTGCCAGCAGCTTATATAGCGGGATAGCTTACAATGAGCAGTTCTTC
>TRBV27|17|TRBJ2-7|NA|TRBD2
CASSSNPRLAGSYEQYF
TGTGCCAGCAGTTCCAACCCTCGACTAGCGGGGAGCTACGAGCAGTACTTC
>TRBV27|14|TRBJ1-1|NA|NA
CASSRQRANTEAFF
TGTGCCAGCAGCCGACAGAGAGCGAACACTGAAGCTTTCTTT
>TRBV5-4|14|TRBJ1-2|NA|TRBD1
CASSGGGRGGGYTF
TGTGCCAGCAGCGGAGGGGGCAGGGGAGGTGGCTACACCTTC
>TRBV28|13|TRBJ2-7|NA|TRBD2
CASTEGLDNEQYF
TGTGCCAGCACCGAAGGACTAGACAACGAGCAGTACTTC
>TRBV30|16|TRBJ2-2|NA|NA
CAWSINLAGEAGELFF
TGTGCCTGGAGCATAAATCTGGCAGGGGAGGCCGGGGAGCTGTTTTTT
>TRBV27|13|TRBJ2-5|NA|NA
CASSRELQETQYF
TGTGCCAGCAGTAGGGAACTCCAAGAGACCCAGTACTTC
>TRBV29-1|15|TRBJ2-2|NA|NA
CSVGSAPGHTGELFF
TGCAGCGTCGGTTCTGCGCCGGGGCACACCGGGGAGCTGTTTTTT
>TRBV7-3|14|TRBJ1-3|NA|NA
CASSLTGTGNTIYF
TGTGCCAGCAGCTTAACAGGGACGGGAAACACCATATATTTT
>TRBV6-5|13|TRBJ1-6|NA|NA
CASSYDRNSPLHF
TGTGCCAGCAGTTACGACAGGAATTCACCCCTCCACTTT
>TRBV4-2|17|TRBJ1-5|NA|NA
CASSPGLLEGSNQPQHF
TGTGCCAGCAGCCCGGGACTCCTCGAGGGAAGCAATCAGCCCCAGCATTTT
>TRBV18|17|TRBJ2-2|NA|TRBD2
CASSQELAGLNTGELFF
TGTGCCAGCTCACAAGAACTAGCGGGACTTAACACCGGGGAGCTGTTTTTT
>TRBV6-1|15|TRBJ2-2|NA|TRBD1
CASSEWTGRSGELFF
TGTGCCAGCAGTGAGTGGACAGGGAGGTCCGGGGAGCTGTTTTTT
>TRBV5-6|13|TRBJ1-2|NA|NA
CASSLLGDYGYTF
TGTGCCAGCAGCTTGTTGGGGGACTATGGCTACACCTTC
>TRBV5-1|17|TRBJ2-3|NA|TRBD2
CASSLRGTSGTTDTQYF
TGCGCCAGCAGCTTGAGGGGGACTAGCGGAACAACAGATACGCAGTATTTT
>TRBV15|14|TRBJ2-1|NA|TRBD2
CATSRDRWEGSQFF
TGTGCCACCAGCAGAGATCGGTGGGAGGGCTCGCAGTTCTTC
>TRBV27|16|TRBJ1-5|NA|TRBD1
CASSLHRDSPNQPQHF
TGTGCCAGCAGTTTGCACCGGGACAGCCCCAATCAGCCCCAGCATTTT
>TRBV30|13|TRBJ2-1|NA|TRBD2
CAFLAGPYNEQFF
TGTGCCTTTCTAGCGGGCCCCTACAATGAGCAGTTCTTC
>TRBV27|15|TRBJ2-5|NA|NA
CASSWWGGGKETQYF
TGTGCCAGCAGTTGGTGGGGAGGGGGCAAAGAGACCCAGTACTTC
>TRBV18|16|TRBJ2-2|NA|NA
CASSPLRVVDTGELFF
TGTGCCAGCTCACCCCTGAGAGTTGTGGACACCGGGGAGCTGTTTTTT
>TRBV19|16|TRBJ2-3|NA|TRBD2
CASSLLAGDLRDTQYF
TGTGCCAGTAGTCTACTAGCGGGAGATCTGAGGGATACGCAGTATTTT
>TRBV5-5|16|TRBJ2-7|once|NA
CASSSRPSGRFDEQYF
TGTGCCAGCAGCTCCAGGCCGAGCGGCAGGTTCGACGAGCAGTACTTC